This T cell receptor beta chain came from a study of shared clonotypes between healthy human individuals. Study results and caveats: Naive CD4 clonotypes were shared across several donors at roughly 5%. Clonotype sharing among donors was expected to depend on sequencing depth.

Naive CD8 isolation took CD45RO-negative cells positively selected for CCR7 and excluded terminally differentiated effector memory CD45RA+ cells. J gave up 4 bases and V 6 bases, and 9 bases lay outside the gene matches. The CDR3 has 15 residues. Germline CDR1 MNHEY, CDR2 SVGAGI. With regard to this clone: Its antigen is unidentified.

Profiled with immunoSEQ multiplex PCR; TCRdb holds only in-frame clones, not every one. The table has over 2 million clones, approximately 94% seen once; the top ten hold roughly 1%. The source material was naive CD8+ T cells sorted from blood. The chain has TRBV6-5 and TRBJ1-5; 7 nucleotides line up with TRBD1. The clonotype originates from a man between 18 and 35 years old in good health. The CDR3 bases are TGTGCCAGCAGGGACAACAGGGGACCGAATCAGCCCCAGCATTTT. It yields the protein CASRDNRGPNQPQHF.